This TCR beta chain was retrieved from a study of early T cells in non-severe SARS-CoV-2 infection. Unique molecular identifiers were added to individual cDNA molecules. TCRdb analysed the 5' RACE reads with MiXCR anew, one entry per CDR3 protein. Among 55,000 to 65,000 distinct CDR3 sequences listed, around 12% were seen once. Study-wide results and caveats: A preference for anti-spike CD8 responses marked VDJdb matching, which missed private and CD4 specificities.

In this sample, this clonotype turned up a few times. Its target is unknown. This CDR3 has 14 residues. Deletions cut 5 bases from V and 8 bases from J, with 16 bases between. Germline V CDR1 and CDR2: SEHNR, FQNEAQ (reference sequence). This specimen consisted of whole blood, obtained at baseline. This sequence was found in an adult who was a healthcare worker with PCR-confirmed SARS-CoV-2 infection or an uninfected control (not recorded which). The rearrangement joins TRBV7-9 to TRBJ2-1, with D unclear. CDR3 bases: TGTGCCAGCAGCAGCTGGCAGGTGTTACATGAGCAGTTCTTC. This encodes CASSSWQVLHEQFF.